What follows are 26 T cell receptor beta chains derived from one specimen sequenced in a study of T cell responses to AZD1222 COVID-19 vaccine. Using immunoSEQ multiplex PCR, the repertoire was profiled, and TCRdb retains in-frame clones only, with some absent. The sample has 130,000 to 150,000 clones, more than 70% seen once. The source material was peripheral blood, sampled 28 days after the second AZD1222 dose. Source of these receptors: an adult who received the AZD1222 COVID-19 vaccine.

V is TRBV4-1 and J is TRBJ2-7, with D possibly being TRBD1 (6 bases). V was pared by 4 bases and J by 4 bases, with 11 bases between. Per germline, CDR1 MGHRA and CDR2 YSYEKL. The CDR3 loop spans 13 amino acids. In DNA, the CDR3 is TGCGCCAGCAGCCTGACAAGGGGGTACGAGCAGTACTTC. Residues: CASSLTRGYEQYF.

V gene TRBV16 combines with J gene TRBJ1-5; tentatively, D is TRBD1 (5 bases). CDR1 and CDR2 from the germline V gene are KGHSY and FQNENV. The CDR3 is 15 residues long. The V and J ends lost 2 bases and 0 bases respectively, with 8 bases between them. CDR3 region: CASSQTGYSNQPQHF. CDR3 nucleotide sequence: TGTGCCAGCAGCCAAACAGGCTATAGCAATCAGCCCCAGCATTTT.

This clone was recorded only once. This chain connects TRBV28 to TRBJ1-6; the D is unclear. CDR1 and CDR2 (germline): MDHEN, SYDVKM. The CDR3 contains 13 residues. With 7 bases removed from V and 5 bases from J, the gap between germline ends came to 9 bases. The CDR3 coding sequence is TGTGCCAGCACCTCACGGGATAATTCACCCCTCCACTTT. Its translation is CASTSRDNSPLHF.

The rearrangement links TRBV30 to TRBJ1-3, with 7 bases aligning to TRBD1. Trimming cost V 5 bases and J 4 bases; bases outside gene matches: 5. The CDR3 loop spans 13 amino acids. The germline V gene encodes CDR1 GTSNPN and CDR2 SVGIG (reference sequence). In DNA, the CDR3 is TGTGCCTGGGACAGGGTAACCGGAAACACCATATATTTT. Its translation is CAWDRVTGNTIYF. The variable domain in full, with the rest retrieved from reference TRBV30 and TRBJ1-3, is SQTIHQWPATLVQPVGSPLSLECTVEGTSNPNLYWYRQAAGRGLQLLFYSVGIGQISSEVPQNLSASRPQDRQFILSSKKLLLSDSGFYLCAWDRVTGNTIYFGEGSWLTVV.

This CDR3 is CSVSRAGGPYNEQFF. The CDR3, as DNA: TGCAGCGTTTCACGAGCGGGAGGACCCTACAATGAGCAGTTCTTC. The J gene is TRBJ2-1, the V gene TRBV29-1, with 9 bases fitting TRBD2. The CDR3 runs 15 residues. From germline, CDR1 is SQVTM and CDR2 ANQGSEA. J was trimmed by 2 bases and V by 5 bases; bases with no gene match: 7.

The chain's CDR3 is CASRVRDSLTYEQYF. As DNA, the CDR3 is TGTGCAAGTCGGGTGAGGGACAGCCTTACCTACGAGCAGTACTTC. V gene TRBV12-2 combines with J gene TRBJ2-7; the table assigns TRBD1, which was not confirmed against the DNA. TRBV12-2 is recorded as a pseudogene. CDR3 length: 15 residues.

There are a few counts of this clone. CDR3 sequence (DNA): TGTGCCAGTAGTATGGGCTACACCTTC. It codes for CASSMGYTF. The chain combines TRBV19 with TRBJ1-2; D gene ambiguous. The CDR3 spans 9 residues. Germline assignment: CDR1 LNHDA and CDR2 SQIVND (reference sequence). Trimming took off 3 bases at V and 8 bases at J, with 1 base between the two ends.

This clone was observed once. The chain has TRBV12-3 or TRBV12-4 and TRBJ1-1; D perhaps matches TRBD1 (5 bases). The CDR3 covers 13 residues. V lost 1 base to trimming and J lost 11 bases, with 14 bases between them. CDR3 sequence (DNA): TGTGCCAGCAGTTTAGGCCAGGGATCGTTGGCTTTCTTT. Amino acid sequence: CASSLGQGSLAFF.

This rearrangement joins TRBV4-3 to TRBJ1-4; the match to TRBD1 covers 11 bases. CDR1 is LGHNA, CDR2 YSLEER, per germline. The junction had 8 bases not matched to a gene; V was cut back by 3 bases and J by 8 bases. The CDR3 has 16 amino acids. This chain's CDR3 is CASSHFTGTGGEKLFF. The CDR3 bases are TGCGCCAGCAGCCATTTCACCGGGACAGGGGGAGAAAAACTGTTTTTT.

The V call is TRBV18, the J call TRBJ2-5; 7 bases are shared with TRBD2. J gave up 5 bases and V 4 bases, and 13 bases lay outside the gene matches. The germline CDR1 and CDR2 sequences are KGHSH and LQKENI. This CDR3 is built from 16 residues. The CDR3: CASSLLPTGGCETQYF. For the CDR3, the DNA is TGTGCCAGCTCACTCCTACCCACGGGGGGATGCGAGACCCAGTACTTC.

The V call is TRBV30, the J call TRBJ1-1, with D possibly matching TRBD1 (5 bases). The V end was cut by 0 bases, the J end by 4 bases, with 9 bases between. Germline-derived CDR1 and CDR2 are GTSNPN and SVGIG (reference sequence). The length of the CDR3 is 13 residues. The CDR3 sequence: CAWSVWGGTEAFF. CDR3 bases: TGTGCCTGGAGTGTTTGGGGGGGCACTGAAGCTTTCTTT.

This chain joins TRBV4-1 and TRBJ2-1; D is unclear. CDR1 is MGHRA and CDR2 is YSYEKL in the germline V gene. CDR3 length equals 17 residues. V was trimmed by 0 bases and J by 0 bases, leaving 12 bases between them. CDR3 loop: CASSQEGFLSSYNEQFF. CDR3 sequence (DNA): TGCGCCAGCAGCCAAGAGGGGTTCCTCAGCTCCTACAATGAGCAGTTCTTC.

The chain combines TRBV7-2 with TRBJ1-5, with 8 bases that match TRBD1. The junction had 3 bases not matched to a gene; V was cut back by 6 bases and J by 5 bases. Germline values: CDR1 SGHTA, CDR2 FQGNSA. The CDR3 covers 13 residues. The CDR3 DNA reads as TGTGCCAGCAGTCCACAGGGGGATCAGCCCCAGCATTTT. Amino acid sequence: CASSPQGDQPQHF.

The chain carries TRBV18 and TRBJ1-2; 7 nucleotides match TRBD1. The CDR3 is 13 residues long. The germline gives CDR1 KGHSH, CDR2 LQKENI. V shed 0 bases, J shed 8 bases, and the junction held 3 bases outside the gene matches. The CDR3 is CASSPPTGNGYTF. The CDR3 DNA sequence: TGTGCCAGCTCACCACCGACAGGGAACGGCTACACCTTC.

Concerning this clone: One junction end does not reproduce the germline sequence, and a read error may be involved. The rearrangement links TRBV2 to TRBJ2-1; TRBD1 matches at 10 bases. Germline loops: CDR1 SNHLY, CDR2 FYNNEI. The CDR3 sequence is 12 residues long. The DNA of the CDR3 is TGTGCCAGCAGTGTTTCGGACAGGGGGGGGCTCTTC. This encodes CASSVSDRGGLF.

V and J are TRBV9 and TRBJ1-1; D is unclear. V was trimmed by 0 bases and J by 9 bases, leaving 12 bases between them. Germline-derived CDR1 and CDR2 are SGDLS and YYNGEE. The CDR3 is 13 residues long. This CDR3 is CASSVGGFGQAFF. In DNA form, the CDR3 reads TGTGCCAGCAGCGTAGGCGGTTTTGGACAAGCTTTCTTT.

V usage is TRBV4-3 and J usage is TRBJ1-3; a possible D gene is TRBD1 (6 bases). CDR1 LGHNA and CDR2 YSLEER come from the germline V gene. The ends were cut back, 0 bases at V and 0 bases at J, with 12 bases in the middle. The CDR3 extends over 17 amino acids. CDR3 sequence: CASSQDRGGSSGNTIYF. Here the CDR3 DNA reads TGCGCCAGCAGCCAAGACAGGGGAGGAAGCTCTGGAAACACCATATATTTT.

This clone was observed once. This rearrangement joins TRBV7-2 to TRBJ2-7; 8 bases are a match to TRBD2. This CDR3 has 11 residues. In germline, CDR1 is SGHTA, CDR2 FQGNSA. This CDR3 reads CATGGGREQYF. CDR3 coding DNA: TGTGCTACCGGGGGGGGCCGCGAGCAGTACTTC. The full variable domain, its missing parts supplied by reference TRBV7-2 and TRBJ2-7, is GAGVSQSPSNKVTEKGKDVELRCDPISGHTALYWYRQSLGQGLEFLIYFQGNSAPDKSGLPSDRFSAERTGGSVSTLTIQRTQQEDSAVYLCATGGGREQYFGPGTRLTVT.

The gene calls are TRBV27 and TRBJ1-5, with D possibly TRBD1 on 5 matching bases. The V gene lost 4 bases and the J gene lost 7 bases, with 14 bases spanning the gap. Germline V CDR1 and CDR2: MNHEY, SMNVEV (reference sequence). The CDR3 loop spans 14 amino acids. CDR3 nucleotides: TGTGCCAGCAGTTCGGGAACAGGTATGCAGCCCCAGCATTTT. It encodes CASSSGTGMQPQHF.

The chain is built from TRBV7-8 and TRBJ2-1, with D unclear. Trimming took 3 bases from V and 2 from J, leaving 11 bases between them. CDR3 size: 15 residues. Germline values: CDR1 SGHVS, CDR2 FQNEAQ. CDR3 loop: CASSLNRGPYNEQFF. The CDR3 DNA reads as TGTGCCAGCAGCTTGAATAGAGGTCCCTACAATGAGCAGTTCTTC.

The chain has TRBV6-1 and TRBJ2-3; 11 bases agree with TRBD2. The CDR3 is 17 amino acids. Germline V lookup: CDR1 MNHNS, CDR2 SASEGT. With 3 bases clipped from V and 5 bases from J, the junction kept 10 bases outside the gene matches. In DNA, the CDR3 is TGTGCCAGCAGTGAGTACTCCGGGACTAGCGGAAGAGATACGCAGTATTTT. This encodes CASSEYSGTSGRDTQYF.

The chain links TRBV24-1 to TRBJ2-1; maybe TRBD1 (7 bases). The V gene's germline CDR1 is KGHDR and CDR2 SFDVKD. Trimming pared 5 bases from V and 1 base from J, leaving 14 bases between. The length of the CDR3 is 16 residues. The CDR3 DNA follows: TGTGCCACCAGTGCTAAGACAGGGAGGTCCTACAATGAGCAGTTCTTC. Translating it yields CATSAKTGRSYNEQFF.

The gene calls are TRBV23-1 and TRBJ1-2; D is uncertain. TRBV23-1 is an ORF for which the function is uncertain. V dropped 0 bases and J dropped 6 bases, with 5 bases sitting between them. This CDR3 has 12 amino acids. CDR3 in amino acids: CASSQSENGYTF. The CDR3 DNA is TGCGCCAGCAGTCAATCGGAGAATGGCTACACCTTC.

In DNA, the CDR3 is TGTGCCAGCAGCACGCAGCCTAGCGGGAGTGGGACCCAGTACTTC. Translation: CASSTQPSGSGTQYF. The chain links TRBV7-2 to TRBJ2-5, with 10 bases identical to TRBD2. The CDR3 extends over 15 amino acids. In germline, CDR1 is SGHTA, CDR2 FQGNSA. J lost 7 bases, V lost 5 bases, and 10 bases had no gene match.

The chain joins TRBV6-5 to TRBJ1-2, with 8 bases fitting TRBD1. The CDR3 is 15 residues long. Trimming took 6 bases from V and 8 from J; bases not matched to a gene: 14. CDR1 and CDR2 (germline): MNHEY, SVGAGI. CDR3 in amino acids: CASRKDRAQGVGYTF. In nucleotides, the CDR3 is TGTGCCAGCAGAAAGGACAGGGCTCAGGGCGTGGGCTACACCTTC.

The rearrangement joins TRBV9 to TRBJ2-1; D is perhaps TRBD1 or TRBD2 (6 bases each). V was pared by 1 base and J by 5 bases, with 19 bases between. The CDR3 sequence is 17 residues long. Germline V CDR1 and CDR2: SGDLS, YYNGEE. The CDR3 coding sequence is TGTGCCAGCAGCGTAACATTAGGGGGGCCGAGAAACAATGAGCAGTTCTTC. Amino acids: CASSVTLGGPRNNEQFF.